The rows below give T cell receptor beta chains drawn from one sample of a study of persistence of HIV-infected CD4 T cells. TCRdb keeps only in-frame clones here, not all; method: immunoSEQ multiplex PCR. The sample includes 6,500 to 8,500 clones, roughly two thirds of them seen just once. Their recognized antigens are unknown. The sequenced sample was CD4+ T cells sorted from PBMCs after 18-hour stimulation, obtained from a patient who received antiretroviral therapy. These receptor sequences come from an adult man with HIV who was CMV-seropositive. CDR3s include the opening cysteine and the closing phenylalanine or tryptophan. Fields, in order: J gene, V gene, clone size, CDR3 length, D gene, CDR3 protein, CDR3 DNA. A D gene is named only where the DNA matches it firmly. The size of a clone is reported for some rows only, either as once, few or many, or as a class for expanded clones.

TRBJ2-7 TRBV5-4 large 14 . CASSFERSPGEQYF TGTGCCAGCAGCTTTGAAAGGTCCCCCGGCGAGCAGTACTTC
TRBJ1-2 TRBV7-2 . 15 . CASSLAGGPNYGYTF TGTGCCAGCAGCTTAGCGGGGGGCCCGAATTATGGCTACACCTTC
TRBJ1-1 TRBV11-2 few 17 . CASSLEKGRDWNTEAFF TGTGCCAGCAGCTTAGAGAAGGGAAGGGACTGGAACACTGAAGCTTTCTTT
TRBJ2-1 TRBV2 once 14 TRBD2 CATQRGSSYNEQFF TGTGCCACGCAGCGGGGGAGCTCCTACAATGAGCAGTTCTTC
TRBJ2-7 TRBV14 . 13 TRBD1 CASSRQGASEQYF TGTGCCAGCAGCCGACAGGGGGCAAGCGAGCAGTACTTC
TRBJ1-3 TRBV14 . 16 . CASSRDYLSSGNTIYF TGTGCCAGCAGCCGGGACTACCTATCCTCTGGAAACACCATATATTTT
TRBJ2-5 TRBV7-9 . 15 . CASSPEGGSVETQYF TGTGCCAGCAGCCCCGAGGGGGGTAGCGTGGAGACCCAGTACTTC
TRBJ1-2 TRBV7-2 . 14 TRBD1 CASSERTGGYGYTF TGTGCCAGCAGCGAGAGGACAGGCGGCTATGGCTACACCTTC
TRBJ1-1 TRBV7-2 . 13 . CASSFSQGIEAFF TGTGCCAGCAGCTTCTCTCAGGGAATTGAAGCTTTCTTT
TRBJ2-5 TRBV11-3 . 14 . CASSPGLIEETQYF TGTGCCAGCAGCCCGGGACTCATCGAAGAGACCCAGTACTTC
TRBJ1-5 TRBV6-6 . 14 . CASRDSGVNQPQHF TGTGCCAGCAGGGACAGTGGGGTCAATCAGCCCCAGCATTTT
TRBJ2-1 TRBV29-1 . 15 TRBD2 CSVSTSGATYNEQFF TGCAGCGTTTCGACTAGCGGGGCCACCTACAATGAGCAGTTCTTC
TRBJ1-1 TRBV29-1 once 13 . CSHPSNENTEAFF TGCAGCCACCCCTCAAACGAGAACACTGAAGCTTTCTTT
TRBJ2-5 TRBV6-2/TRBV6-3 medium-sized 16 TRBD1 CASNPGGDRGRKTQYF TGTGCCAGCAACCCCGGGGGGGACAGGGGGAGAAAGACCCAGTACTTC
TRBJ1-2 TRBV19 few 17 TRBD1 CASSIDHGTGPTRGYTF TGTGCCAGTAGTATAGACCACGGGACAGGGCCCACGAGGGGCTACACCTTC
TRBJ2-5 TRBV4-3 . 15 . CASSPLGAPQETQYF TGCGCCAGCAGCCCACTTGGAGCCCCCCAAGAGACCCAGTACTTC
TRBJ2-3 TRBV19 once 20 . CASSIVEGYTTGVNTDTQYF TGTGCCAGTAGTATAGTAGAAGGGTACACAACGGGAGTCAACACAGATACGCAGTATTTT
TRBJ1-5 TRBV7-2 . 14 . CASSLRGGSQPQHF TGTGCCAGCAGCTTAAGGGGCGGGAGTCAGCCCCAGCATTTT
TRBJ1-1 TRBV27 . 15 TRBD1 CASSLDRGGNTEAFF TGTGCCAGCAGTTTAGACAGGGGGGGGAACACTGAAGCTTTCTTT
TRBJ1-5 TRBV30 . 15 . CAWSVARGGYQPQHF TGTGCCTGGAGTGTAGCCAGGGGAGGATATCAGCCCCAGCATTTT
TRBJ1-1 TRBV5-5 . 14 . CASSSRGGYTEAFF TGTGCCAGCAGCTCACGCGGGGGGTACACTGAAGCTTTCTTT
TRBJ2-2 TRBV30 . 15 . CAWSTGFGNTGELFF TGTGCCTGGAGTACAGGGTTCGGGAACACCGGGGAGCTGTTTTTT
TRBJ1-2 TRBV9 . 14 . CASSVAGAGYGYTF TGTGCCAGCAGCGTAGCGGGGGCAGGCTATGGCTACACCTTC
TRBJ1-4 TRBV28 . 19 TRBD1 CASSFPAGQSFATNEKLFF TGTGCCAGCAGTTTCCCCGCGGGACAGTCCTTTGCAACTAATGAAAAACTGTTTTTT
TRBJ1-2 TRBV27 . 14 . CASSFQDRNYGYTF TGTGCCAGCAGTTTTCAGGACCGTAACTATGGCTACACCTTC
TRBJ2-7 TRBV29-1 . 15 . CSVEFSGRASYEQYF TGCAGCGTTGAATTTTCGGGCAGAGCCTCCTACGAGCAGTACTTC
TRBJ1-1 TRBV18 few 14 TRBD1 CASSGQGRNTEAFF TGTGCCAGCTCCGGACAGGGCAGGAACACTGAAGCTTTCTTT
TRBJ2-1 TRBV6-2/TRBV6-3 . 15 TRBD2 CASSYRASGRGEQFF TGTGCCAGCAGTTACCGGGCTAGCGGGAGGGGTGAGCAGTTCTTC
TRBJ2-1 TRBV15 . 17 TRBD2 CATSSAAGGPVYNEQFF TGTGCCACCAGCAGTGCGGCGGGAGGGCCTGTATACAATGAGCAGTTCTTC
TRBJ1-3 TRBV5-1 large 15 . CASSLSLNSGNTIYF TGCGCCAGCAGCTTGTCCCTCAACTCTGGAAACACCATATATTTT
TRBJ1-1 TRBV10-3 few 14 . CAISQGSGNTEAFF TGTGCCATCAGCCAGGGGTCGGGGAACACTGAAGCTTTCTTT
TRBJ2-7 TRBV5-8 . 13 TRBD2 CASSLGLAGGPHF TGTGCCAGCAGCTTGGGTCTAGCGGGAGGGCCTCACTTC
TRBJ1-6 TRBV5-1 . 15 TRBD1 CASSDGTGEESPLHF TGCGCCAGCAGTGACGGGACAGGGGAGGAGTCACCCCTCCACTTT
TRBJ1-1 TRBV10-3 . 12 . CAISESAREAFF TGTGCCATCAGTGAGTCGGCCAGGGAGGCTTTCTTT
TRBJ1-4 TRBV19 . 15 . CASSIDGQTNEKLFF TGTGCCAGTAGTATCGACGGGCAAACTAATGAAAAACTGTTTTTT
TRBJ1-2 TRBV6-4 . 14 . CASSESLAGYGYTF TGTGCCAGCAGTGAAAGTTTGGCAGGTTATGGCTACACCTTC
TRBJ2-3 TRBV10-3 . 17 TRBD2 CAISGQPTSGLTDTQYF TGTGCCATCAGTGGGCAACCTACTAGCGGACTCACAGATACGCAGTATTTT
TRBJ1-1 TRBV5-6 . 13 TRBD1 CASSPTGTGRAFF TGTGCCAGCAGCCCGACCGGGACAGGGAGAGCTTTCTTT
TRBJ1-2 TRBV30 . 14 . CAWSQRGRFYGYTF TGTGCCTGGAGTCAGCGGGGTCGCTTCTATGGCTACACCTTC
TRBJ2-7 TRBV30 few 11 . CAWSSSYEQYF TGTGCCTGGAGTAGTAGCTACGAGCAGTACTTC